What follows are 21 T cell receptor beta chains derived from one specimen sequenced in a study of cytomegalovirus exposure and HLA in healthy donors. The PCR employed 60 Vbeta primers together with 13 Jbeta primers. Sequencing was performed with immunoSEQ multiplex PCR; in TCRdb, only in-frame clones are kept and a portion is missing. This table holds about 82,000 clones, about 78% found once. The specimen sequenced was PBMCs. The origin of the receptors is a man aged 45 to 65 in good health and CMV-seronegative.

The chain joins TRBV5-1 to TRBJ1-2, with 12 bases lining up with TRBD1. Germline trimming cut 0 bases from V and 7 bases from J; bases unmatched to any gene: 7. Germline CDR1 reads SGHRS; CDR2 reads YFSETQ. The CDR3 contains 16 residues. The CDR3 loop is CASSLEGQGALSGYTF. In DNA, the CDR3 is TGCGCCAGCAGCTTGGAGGGACAGGGGGCGTTAAGTGGCTACACCTTC.

The chain joins TRBV27 to TRBJ1-6; D might be TRBD1 (6 bases). The CDR3 loop spans 14 amino acids. Germline CDR1 and CDR2: MNHEY and SMNVEV (reference sequence). V shed 5 bases and J shed 14 bases, with 19 bases lying between them. CDR3 residues: CASSPTGGLSTLHF. Written as DNA, the CDR3 is TGTGCCAGCAGTCCGACGGGGGGCCTTTCTACCCTCCACTTT.

About this clone: Other DNA sequences in the same sample also yield this CDR3. This rearrangement joins TRBV9 to TRBJ2-3, with 13 nucleotides matching TRBD2. CDR1 is SGDLS, CDR2 YYNGEE, per germline. This CDR3 has 16 residues. Unmatched junction bases numbered 7, after V lost 4 bases and J lost 5 bases. CDR3 residues: CASSTSGGGAKDTQYF. In DNA, the CDR3 is TGTGCCAGCAGCACTAGCGGGGGGGGTGCGAAAGATACGCAGTATTTT.

J is TRBJ2-2 and V is TRBV5-1, with a possible D match to TRBD2 (5 bases). The CDR3 covers 12 residues. The germline gives CDR1 SGHRS, CDR2 YFSETQ. Trimming removed 7 bases at V and 14 bases at J, with 18 bases between. DNA of the CDR3: TGCGCCAGCTCGCCCGAGGGAGTGGTACTGTTTTTT. Protein sequence: CASSPEGVVLFF. The whole variable domain, remainder taken from reference TRBV5-1 and TRBJ2-2, is KAGVTQTPRYLIKTRGQQVTLSCSPISGHRSVSWYQQTPGQGLQFLFEYFSETQRNKGNFPGRFSGRQFSNSRSEMNVSTLELGDSALYLCASSPEGVVLFFGEGSRLTVL.

V and J are TRBV13 and TRBJ2-1; TRBD1 matches at 8 bases. Germline V CDR1 and CDR2: PRHDT, FYEKMQ (reference sequence). The CDR3 contains 18 residues. V lost 2 bases to trimming and J lost 7 bases; unmatched junction nucleotides: 16. Here the CDR3 reads CASSLPFGQGRGQNEQFF. DNA of the CDR3: TGTGCCAGCAGCTTACCCTTCGGACAGGGCCGAGGGCAAAATGAGCAGTTCTTC.

The chain couples TRBV11-2 to TRBJ1-1, with D possibly being TRBD1 (5 bases). CDR1 is SGHAT, CDR2 FQNNGV, per germline. The CDR3 runs to 13 residues. The ends were cut back, 2 bases at V and 5 bases at J, with 9 bases in the middle. The CDR3 DNA is TGTGCCAGCAGCTTACAGGGCGGAACTGAAGCTTTCTTT. Encoded protein: CASSLQGGTEAFF. Supplemented by reference TRBV11-2 and TRBJ1-1, the full variable domain reads EAGVAQSPRYKIIEKRQSVAFWCNPISGHATLYWYQQILGQGPKLLIQFQNNGVVDDSQLPKDRFSAERLKGVDSTLKIQPAKLEDSAVYLCASSLQGGTEAFFGQGTRLTVV.

The chain couples TRBV5-4 to TRBJ2-3; TRBD2 is a possible D gene (6 bases). This CDR3 has 15 amino acids. Per germline, CDR1 SGHNT and CDR2 YYREEE (reference sequence). The germline V and J ends were trimmed by 0 bases and 6 bases, with 14 bases remaining between them. CDR3 sequence (DNA): TGTGCCAGCAGCTTGGGCCCGGGGGAAGAGGATACGCAGTATTTT. It yields the protein CASSLGPGEEDTQYF. The whole variable domain, filled in from reference TRBV5-4 and TRBJ2-3, reads ETGVTQSPTHLIKTRGQQVTLRCSSQSGHNTVSWYQQALGQGPQFIFQYYREEENGRGNFPPRFSGLQFPNYSSELNVNALELDDSALYLCASSLGPGEEDTQYFGPGTRLTVL.

This clone was seen a few times. V gene TRBV7-2 combines with J gene TRBJ2-7; the match to TRBD1 covers 8 bases. V trimming: 5 bases; J trimming: 2 bases; junction bases outside the gene matches: 8. The CDR3 length is 15 residues. Germline CDR1 is SGHTA and CDR2 is FQGNSA. CDR3 residues: CASSTGTGITYEQYF. The CDR3 nucleotides are TGTGCCAGCAGCACCGGGACAGGCATAACCTACGAGCAGTACTTC.

This clone was detected once. The chain has TRBV2 and TRBJ1-2, with a possible D match to TRBD1 (6 bases). Trimming shortened V by 3 bases and J by 8 bases, and 13 bases separated the two germline ends. The CDR3 length is 13 residues. In germline, CDR1 is SNHLY, CDR2 FYNNEI. The CDR3 loop reads CASSDNRVDGYTF. The CDR3 coding sequence is TGTGCCAGCAGTGATAACAGGGTCGACGGCTACACCTTC.

On this clone: At one end, the junction sequence differs from germline, possibly due to a read error. The chain has TRBV10-1 and TRBJ1-5; D is uncertain. The CDR3 spans 13 residues. The germline gives CDR1 WNHNN, CDR2 SYGVQD (reference sequence). CDR3 DNA sequence: TGCGCCAGCCGTGACTGTGACTATCAGCCCCAGCATTTT. Its protein is CASRDCDYQPQHF.

Comment on this clone: The sample contains more than one DNA sequence encoding this CDR3. The rearrangement uses TRBV7-3 and TRBJ1-1; the match to TRBD1 covers 7 bases. The CDR3 has 13 residues. In germline, CDR1 is SGHTA, CDR2 FQGTGA. The J segment lost 1 base and the V segment lost 5 bases, leaving 1 base of the junction unmatched. DNA for the CDR3: TGTGCCAGCAGCAGACAGGGGAACACTGAAGCTTTCTTT. Its protein product is CASSRQGNTEAFF.

The chain carries TRBV11-2 and TRBJ2-7, with 9 bases lining up with TRBD1. Germline-derived CDR1 and CDR2 are SGHAT and FQNNGV. J lost 1 base, V lost 3 bases, and 4 bases had no gene match. CDR3 size: 15 residues. CDR3 coding DNA: TGTGCCAGCAGCTTCGGGACAGGGCCATCCTACGAGCAGTACTTC. Protein product: CASSFGTGPSYEQYF.

The rearrangement joins TRBV6-8 to TRBJ2-3; 7 positions agree with TRBD2. This CDR3 contains 16 residues. Germline trimming cut 2 bases from V and 3 bases from J; bases unmatched to any gene: 8. CDR1 and CDR2 (germline): MNHGY, SAAAGT. Here the CDR3 reads CASSYGGRVITDTQYF. The CDR3 coding sequence is TGTGCCAGCAGTTACGGTGGGAGGGTGATTACAGATACGCAGTATTTT.

The chain is built from TRBV5-4 and TRBJ1-3, with TRBD1 matching over 8 bases. With 5 bases clipped from V and 2 bases from J, the junction kept 3 bases outside the gene matches. The CDR3 is 14 amino acids. Germline CDR1 and CDR2: SGHNT and YYREEE (reference sequence). CDR3 loop: CASRRTGTGNTIYF. CDR3 DNA sequence: TGTGCCAGCAGGAGGACAGGGACTGGAAACACCATATATTTT.

This sequence joins TRBV6-1 and TRBJ1-4; no clear D gene. This CDR3 is built from 14 residues. Germline V lookup: CDR1 MNHNS, CDR2 SASEGT. Trimming stripped 5 bases from V and 1 base from J, with 8 bases between. The CDR3 loop reads CASSTRETNEKLFF. The CDR3 DNA reads TGTGCCAGCAGTACTCGGGAAACTAATGAAAAACTGTTTTTT.

The V call is TRBV27, the J call TRBJ2-4; D not certain. Germline lookup yields CDR1 MNHEY and CDR2 SMNVEV (reference sequence). Trimming shortened V by 1 base and J by 8 bases, and 30 bases separated the two germline ends. The CDR3 is made up of 20 amino acids. In nucleotides, the CDR3 is TGTGCCAGCAGTTTATTCCCACCTCTGGATACCCTAAAACGTCGGGACATTCAGTACTTC. Its translation is CASSLFPPLDTLKRRDIQYF.

V and J are TRBV6-1 and TRBJ1-5, with D tentatively TRBD1 (5 bases). CDR3 length: 14 residues. The germline CDR1 and CDR2 sequences are MNHNS and SASEGT. Deletions cut 3 bases from V and 7 bases from J, with 13 bases between. The chain's CDR3 is CASSDGGGIQPQHF. Here the CDR3 DNA reads TGTGCCAGCAGTGATGGGGGGGGGATCCAGCCCCAGCATTTT.

The chain recombines TRBV28 with TRBJ2-1; 7 positions match TRBD2. The CDR3 length is 16 residues. V lost 8 bases to trimming and J lost 7 bases; unmatched junction nucleotides: 17. Germline V lookup: CDR1 MDHEN, CDR2 SYDVKM. The CDR3 is CASLPRGRGGGNEQFF. The CDR3 region has the DNA TGTGCCAGCCTGCCCCGTGGGCGCGGGGGAGGGAATGAGCAGTTCTTC.

The chain couples TRBV30 to TRBJ2-3; D is perhaps TRBD2 (6 bases). CDR3 length equals 13 residues. Trimming pared 2 bases from V and 5 bases from J, leaving 11 bases between. Germline values: CDR1 GTSNPN, CDR2 SVGIG (reference sequence). The CDR3: CAWSRRGRDTQYF. For the CDR3, the DNA is TGTGCCTGGAGTCGGAGGGGTCGAGATACGCAGTATTTT.

This clone has only one observation. An end of the junction does not agree with germline; a read error may underlie this. V gene TRBV7-3 combines with J gene TRBJ2-3, with 12 bases lining up with TRBD1. Germline V gene sequence: CDR1 SGHTA, CDR2 FQGTGA. CDR3 length: 17 amino acids. The CDR3 DNA reads TGTGCCAGCAGCCTAACCGGGGACAGGGGGCGCACAGATACGCAGTATTTT. Protein sequence: CASSLTGDRGRTDTQYF. The full variable domain, with the rest looked up from reference TRBV7-3 and TRBJ2-3, is GAGVSQTPSNKVTEKGKYVELRCDPISGHTALYWYRQSLGQGPEFLIYFQGTGAADDSGLPNDRFFAVRPEGSVSTLKIQRTERGDSAVYLCASSLTGDRGRTDTQYFGPGTRLTVL.

The table lists this clone with a few counts. The chain uses TRBV7-8 and TRBJ1-6; D not certain. V lost 0 bases and J lost 4, with 13 bases in between. The CDR3 has 17 residues. Germline assignment: CDR1 SGHVS and CDR2 FQNEAQ. The CDR3 protein is CASSLAQPPTYNSPLHF. The CDR3 nucleotides read TGTGCCAGCAGCTTAGCGCAGCCCCCGACTTATAATTCACCCCTCCACTTT.